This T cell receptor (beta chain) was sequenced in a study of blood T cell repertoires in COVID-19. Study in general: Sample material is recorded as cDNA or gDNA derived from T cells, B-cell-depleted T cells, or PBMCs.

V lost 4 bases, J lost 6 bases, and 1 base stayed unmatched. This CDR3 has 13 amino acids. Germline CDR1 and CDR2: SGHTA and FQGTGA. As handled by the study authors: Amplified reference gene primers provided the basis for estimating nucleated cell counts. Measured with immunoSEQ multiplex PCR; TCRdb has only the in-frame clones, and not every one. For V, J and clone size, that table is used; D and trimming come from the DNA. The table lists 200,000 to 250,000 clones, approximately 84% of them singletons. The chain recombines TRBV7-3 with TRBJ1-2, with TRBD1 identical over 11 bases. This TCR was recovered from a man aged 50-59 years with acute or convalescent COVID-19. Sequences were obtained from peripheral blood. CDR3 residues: CASSSGQGDGYTF. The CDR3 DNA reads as TGTGCCAGCAGCTCGGGACAGGGGGATGGCTACACCTTC.